This T cell receptor beta chain came from a study of cytomegalovirus exposure and HLA in healthy donors. As for the study in general: The same platform used for the roughly 610 first-cohort repertoires was also used for the approximately 120 validation repertoires, as a later analysis reported.

Trimming took off 0 bases at V and 2 bases at J, with 11 bases between the two ends. CDR1 and CDR2 from the germline V gene are MNHEY and SVGAGI. The length of the CDR3 is 15 residues. Study observations and caveats: Most TCR sequences proved rare, with some public TCRs found in many donors. According to reports, the classifier identified cytomegalovirus status with high specificity and sensitivity.

About this clone itself: Its specificity is not known.

The assay was immunoSEQ multiplex PCR, and TCRdb's table has in-frame clones only and misses some. Among tens of thousands of clones listed, approximately 93% were seen once. This chain uses TRBV6-5 with TRBJ2-7; a possible D gene is TRBD1 (6 bases). The sequencing sample was made of PBMCs. This TCR came from a woman younger than 35 in good health and CMV-seronegative. The DNA for the CDR3 is TGTGCCAGCAGTTACTCAGGGACACTAGCCTACGAGCAGTACTTC. Translating gives CASSYSGTLAYEQYF.